Below, 14 T cell receptor beta chains from the same sample are listed, as sequenced in a study of blood T cells in healthy people across ages. Combining a sample-barcoded 5' primer with a J-beta primer mix, a second PCR ran for roughly 7 to 12 cycles. TCRdb reprocessed the 5' RACE reads via MiXCR and lists one record per CDR3 protein. The sample contains about a million distinct CDR3 sequences, just over 50% of which appear only once. The specimen sequenced was blood. All receptors derive from a woman aged 55-70 years in good health.

This chain joins TRBV29-1 and TRBJ1-2; the match to TRBD1 covers 10 bases. V trimming: 7 bases; J trimming: 0 bases; junction bases outside the gene matches: 26. The CDR3 totals 21 residues. Germline CDR1 is SQVTM and CDR2 is ANQGSEA. The DNA of the CDR3 is TGCAGCGCCGAAGGTTATCTCGGGACAGGGGAGGTGGGCTCGTCTAACTATGGCTACACCTTC. It specifies CSAEGYLGTGEVGSSNYGYTF. The variable domain in full, completed from reference TRBV29-1 and TRBJ1-2, reads SAVISQKPSRDICQRGTSLTIQCQVDSQVTMMFWYRQQPGQSLTLIATANQGSEATYESGFVIDKFPISRPNLTFSTLTVSNMSPEDSSIYLCSAEGYLGTGEVGSSNYGYTFGSGTRLTVV.

The CDR3 DNA reads TGCAGTGCTAGAGATCCCAACCGGGGGGCAAAGGAGCAGTTCTTC. Protein: CSARDPNRGAKEQFF. The chain recombines TRBV20-1 with TRBJ2-1, with D possibly TRBD2 on 7 matching bases. The ends were cut back, 0 bases at V and 10 bases at J, with 19 bases in the middle. The CDR3 covers 15 residues. The germline gives CDR1 DFQATT, CDR2 SNEGSKA (reference sequence).

As to this clonotype: A much larger clonotype is one base distant, so this may be a read error. The chain combines TRBV2 with TRBJ2-7; 9 nucleotides match TRBD1. Looked up from germline, CDR1 is SNHLY and CDR2 is FYNNEI. This CDR3 spans 13 amino acids. J was trimmed by 3 bases and V by 11 bases; bases with no gene match: 8. The CDR3 nucleotides read TGTGCCGGCGGTGGACAGGGGCTCTACGAGCAGTACTTC. It translates to CAGGGQGLYEQYF.

V gene TRBV4-1 combines with J gene TRBJ2-1, with 10 bases aligning to TRBD2. The CDR3 totals 15 residues. With 5 bases clipped from V and 10 bases from J, the junction kept 11 bases outside the gene matches. The V gene's germline CDR1 is MGHRA and CDR2 YSYEKL. CDR3 loop: CASSSRTSGGDEQFF. As DNA, the CDR3 is TGCGCCAGCAGCTCCCGGACTAGCGGAGGAGACGAGCAGTTCTTC.

The V and J genes are TRBV3-1 and TRBJ2-3; D not resolved. From germline, CDR1 is LGHDT and CDR2 YNNKEL (reference sequence). V was shortened by 2 bases and J by 2 bases, with 14 bases between the two germline ends. The CDR3 sequence is 16 residues long. Written as DNA, the CDR3 is TGTGCCAGCAGCCAAAGTGGATCCATTATCACAGATACGCAGTATTTT. This gives the protein CASSQSGSIITDTQYF.

This chain links TRBV7-2 with TRBJ2-7; 8 bases match TRBD1. The CDR3 sequence is 15 residues long. Looked up from germline, CDR1 is SGHTA and CDR2 is FQGNSA. J was trimmed by 5 bases and V by 3 bases; bases with no gene match: 9. For the CDR3, the DNA is TGTGCCAGCAGCTTTCCCGGGACAGGCTTCAACGAGCAGTACTTC. Protein product: CASSFPGTGFNEQYF.

In DNA form, the CDR3 reads TGCAGTGCTAGTGATCTCGGCGGGCTAGTGGCTGAGCAGTTCTTC. It translates to CSASDLGGLVAEQFF. The chain employs TRBV20-1 and TRBJ2-1, with D tentatively TRBD2 (5 bases). The germline V gene has CDR1 DFQATT and CDR2 SNEGSKA (reference sequence). Trimming took 3 bases from V and 9 from J, leaving 21 bases between them. The CDR3 runs to 15 residues.

CDR3 DNA sequence: TGTGCCAGCAGTGAAGGGGGCTACACCACAGATACGCAGTATTTT. This translates into CASSEGGYTTDTQYF. The V call is TRBV2, the J call TRBJ2-3; tentative D call: TRBD1 (5 bases). V lost 1 base and J lost 2, with 10 bases in between. Germline-derived CDR1 and CDR2 are SNHLY and FYNNEI. The CDR3 runs to 15 residues.

This clonotype has just a few counts. The V call is TRBV4-1, the J call TRBJ2-3, with a possible D match to TRBD2 (6 bases). Trimming took 3 bases from V and 2 from J, leaving 27 bases between them. The V gene's germline CDR1 is MGHRA and CDR2 YSYEKL. The CDR3 length is 20 residues. In DNA form, the CDR3 reads TGCGCCAGCAGCCACGACGGGGTAGCGGAGCCGAACTATCTCACAGATACGCAGTATTTT. Its translation is CASSHDGVAEPNYLTDTQYF.

In its sample, this clonotype was seen many times. The chain has TRBV7-2 and TRBJ2-3; D gene ambiguous. This CDR3 has 11 amino acids. CDR1 and CDR2 from the germline V gene are SGHTA and FQGNSA. Trimming stripped 3 bases from V and 6 bases from J, with 4 bases between. The CDR3 region is CASSFYDTQYF. The CDR3 DNA reads as TGTGCCAGCAGCTTCTACGATACGCAGTATTTT.

The chain has TRBV20-1 and TRBJ1-2; D is uncertain. The germline V and J ends were trimmed by 3 bases and 2 bases, with 4 bases remaining between them. Per the germline V gene, CDR1 is DFQATT and CDR2 is SNEGSKA (reference sequence). This CDR3 is built from 11 residues. The CDR3 sequence: CSARDNYGYTF. CDR3 DNA: TGCAGTGCTAGGGACAACTATGGCTACACCTTC.

The CDR3 DNA follows: TGTGCCAGCAGTTCGGGTCTCCGACTGGCCTACAATGAGCAGTTCTTC. Its translation: CASSSGLRLAYNEQFF. V and J are TRBV6-5 and TRBJ2-1; D not resolved. V lost 4 bases and J lost 2, with 15 bases in between. Germline loops: CDR1 MNHEY, CDR2 SVGAGI. This CDR3 comprises 16 residues.

This chain links TRBV7-2 with TRBJ2-2, with a tentative D call TRBD2 (5 bases). Trimming cost V 0 bases and J 5 bases, with 10 bases left between them. CDR1 and CDR2 from the germline V gene are SGHTA and FQGNSA. The length of the CDR3 is 15 residues. CDR3 sequence: CASSLAQRTTGELFF. CDR3 nucleotide sequence: TGTGCCAGCAGCTTAGCGCAGAGGACTACCGGGGAGCTGTTTTTT.

This chain joins TRBV28 and TRBJ1-1; D unresolved. The CDR3 sequence is 13 residues long. CDR1 is MDHEN, CDR2 SYDVKM, per germline. Trimming pared 8 bases from V and 2 bases from J, leaving 12 bases between. CDR3 region: CASLGWANTEAFF. The DNA of the CDR3 is TGTGCCAGCTTGGGGTGGGCTAACACTGAAGCTTTCTTT.